The 11 T cell receptor beta chains reported below all come from one sample, sequenced in a study of T cell clonality in common variable immunodeficiency. General study findings and limits: Common variable immunodeficiency TCR beta sequences reportedly had fewer deletions and N-nucleotide insertions.

Using immunoSEQ multiplex PCR, the repertoire was profiled, and TCRdb retains in-frame clones only, with some absent. Listed for the sample are 40,000 or so clones, none seen a single time. For these TCRs, the target antigens are not known. The sample taken for sequencing was peripheral blood mononuclear cells. These receptors all come from a human donor with common variable immunodeficiency.

This clone was seen a few times. With the read ending 3 residues before the CDR3 end, the germline J gene is used to fill in that end. The V call is TRBV10-3, the J call TRBJ2-7; possible D gene TRBD2, 6 bases. Trimming pared 2 bases from V and 0 bases from J, leaving 14 bases between. Per germline, CDR1 ENHRY and CDR2 SYGVKD. The CDR3 length is 16 residues. CDR3 amino acids: CAISEGRDSSSYEQYF. CDR3 bases read: TGTGCCATCAGTGAGGGAAGGGACTCCAGCTCCTACGAG.

The sample holds many counts of this clone. CDR3 in amino acids: CASSPSGTAYEQYF. The DNA read from the CDR3 is TGTGCCAGCTCACCTTCCGGGACAGCCTACGAG. The V call is TRBV18, the J call TRBJ2-7; TRBD1 matches at 7 bases. The CDR3 goes on 3 residues after the read ends, and that part is filled in from the germline J gene. CDR3 length: 14 residues. Germline V gene lookup returns CDR1 KGHSH and CDR2 LQKENI. V shed 3 bases, J shed 2 bases, and the junction held 4 bases outside the gene matches.

This clone came up a few times. The read ends 3 residues early relative to the CDR3; the germline J gene fills the gap. V and J are TRBV7-2 and TRBJ1-2, with D possibly being TRBD1 (5 bases). The germline gives CDR1 SGHTA, CDR2 FQGNSA. The CDR3 extends over 14 amino acids. Trimming left V 1 base short and J 2 bases short, with 8 bases between. This CDR3 is CASSLGTQNYGYTF. The sequenced CDR3 bases are TGTGCCAGCAGCTTAGGGACACAAAACTATGGC.

Comments on this clone: From the germline J gene comes the end of the CDR3, since the read stops 3 residues before it. V usage is TRBV6-2 or TRBV6-3 and J usage is TRBJ2-1; tentative D call: TRBD2 (7 bases). V lost 8 bases and J 0 bases, leaving 11 bases between the germline ends. Germline V gene sequence: CDR1 MNHEY, CDR2 SVGEGT. The CDR3 has 14 residues. The part of the CDR3 DNA that was read is TGTGCCAGCCCTAGGGGGGGCTCCTACAATGAG. Its protein is CASPRGGSYNE. The entire CDR3 protein reads CASPRGGSYNEQFF.

This clone occurred a few times. CDR3 sequence reads: CASSVQGEQFF. The sequenced CDR3 bases are TGCGCCAGCAGCGTACAGGGTGAG. The chain combines TRBV5-1 with TRBJ2-1; D might be TRBD1 (6 bases). The sequence runs out 3 residues before the end of the CDR3; the remainder is reconstructed from the germline J gene. Germline CDR1 and CDR2: SGHRS and YFSETQ. Trimming took off 4 bases at V and 9 bases at J, with 8 bases between the two ends. CDR3 length: 11 amino acids.

This clone was seen at least ten times. The CDR3 end is not reached by the read, which stops 3 residues before it; the germline J gene fills it in. The J gene is TRBJ2-3, the V gene TRBV19; no definite D call. V lost 9 bases to trimming and J lost 0 bases, with 16 bases between them. The CDR3 is 15 residues long. Germline V gives CDR1 LNHDA, CDR2 SQIVND (reference sequence). The DNA read from the CDR3 is TGTGCCAGCACCCCCAGTCAGGCAAGCACAGATACG. Translation: CASTPSQASTDT. The whole CDR3 is CASTPSQASTDTQYF.

This clone showed up just a few times. The observed sequence ends 3 residues before the CDR3 terminus, with the missing tail filled in from the germline J gene. This chain links TRBV11-2 with TRBJ2-7; tentatively, D is TRBD2 (5 bases). Trimming removed 4 bases from V and 4 bases from J, with 14 bases in between. This CDR3 comprises 14 residues. Germline V lookup: CDR1 SGHAT, CDR2 FQNNGV. The CDR3 sequence: CASSSSHGEYEQYF. CDR3 bases read: TGTGCCAGCAGCTCAAGCCACGGGGAGTACGAG.

Remarks on this clone: The CDR3 goes on 3 residues after the read ends, and that part is filled in from the germline J gene. V is TRBV19 and J is TRBJ1-1; 9 bases are a match to TRBD1. CDR3 length equals 11 residues. CDR1 LNHDA and CDR2 SQIVND come from the germline V gene (reference sequence). The CDR3 reads CASRRDREAFF. The DNA read from the CDR3 is TGTGCCAGTAGACGGGACAGGGAG.

This clone was observed a handful of times. The read finishes 3 residues shy of the CDR3 end, and the germline J gene is used to complete it. The chain employs TRBV2 and TRBJ1-5; weak D call: TRBD1 (5 bases). Germline CDR1 reads SNHLY; CDR2 reads FYNNEI. The CDR3 loop spans 16 amino acids. V was shortened by 5 bases and J by 2 bases, with 16 bases between the two germline ends. Partial CDR3 DNA: TGTGCCAGCAGTCCCTTTGGAGGGGTGGGCAATCAGCCC. Protein product: CASSPFGGVGNQP. The whole CDR3 protein reads CASSPFGGVGNQPQHF.

Points on this clone: The read terminates 3 residues ahead of where the CDR3 ends, so the germline J gene completes it. V usage is TRBV30 and J usage is TRBJ1-1; 8 bases line up with TRBD1. Trimming cost V 2 bases and J 0 bases; bases outside gene matches: 5. The germline CDR1 and CDR2 sequences are GTSNPN and SVGIG (reference sequence). This CDR3 spans 15 amino acids. This CDR3 is CAWSRSGGLNTEAFF. The sequenced part of the CDR3 DNA is TGTGCCTGGAGTCGCTCAGGGGGCTTGAACACTGAA.

Comment on this clone: The missing CDR3 end, 3 residues past where the read stops, is filled in from the germline J gene. The chain uses TRBV7-9 and TRBJ2-3; 7 nucleotides align to TRBD1. The CDR3 has 15 residues. Germline values: CDR1 SEHNR, CDR2 FQNEAQ (reference sequence). The V gene end was trimmed by 4 bases and the J gene end by 0 bases; junction bases not matched to a gene: 4. Partial CDR3 DNA: TGTGCCAGCAGCTCCCTGGGACAGAGCACAGATACG. It specifies CASSSLGQSTDT. The whole CDR3 is CASSSLGQSTDTQYF.